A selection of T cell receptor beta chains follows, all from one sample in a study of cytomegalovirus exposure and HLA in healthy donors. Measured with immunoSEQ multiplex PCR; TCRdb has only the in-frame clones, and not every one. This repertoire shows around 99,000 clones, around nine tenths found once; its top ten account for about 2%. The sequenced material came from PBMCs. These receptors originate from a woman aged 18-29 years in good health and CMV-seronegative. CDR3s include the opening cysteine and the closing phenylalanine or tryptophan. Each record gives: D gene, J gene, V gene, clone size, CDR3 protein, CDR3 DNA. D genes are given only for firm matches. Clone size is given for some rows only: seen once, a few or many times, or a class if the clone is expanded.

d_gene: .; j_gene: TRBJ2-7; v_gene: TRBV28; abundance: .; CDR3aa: CASRNLLISYEQYF; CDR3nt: TGTGCCAGCAGGAACCTCCTAATTTCCTACGAGCAGTACTTC
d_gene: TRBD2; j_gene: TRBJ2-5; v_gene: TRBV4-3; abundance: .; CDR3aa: CASSPSGSGMGQETQYF; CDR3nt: TGCGCCAGCAGCCCCTCTGGTAGCGGGATGGGGCAAGAGACCCAGTACTTC
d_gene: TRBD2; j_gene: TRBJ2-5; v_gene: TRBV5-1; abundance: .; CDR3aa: CASTTGTSGGSETQYF; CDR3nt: TGCGCCAGCACCACCGGGACTAGCGGGGGATCGGAGACCCAGTACTTC
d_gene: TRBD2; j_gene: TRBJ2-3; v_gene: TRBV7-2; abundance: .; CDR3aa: CASRQPGLSSDTQYF; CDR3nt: TGTGCCAGCAGACAGCCGGGACTAAGTTCAGATACGCAGTATTTT
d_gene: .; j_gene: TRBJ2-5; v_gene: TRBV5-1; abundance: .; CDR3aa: CASSFNRVGETQYF; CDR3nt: TGCGCCAGCAGCTTCAACAGGGTGGGAGAGACCCAGTACTTC
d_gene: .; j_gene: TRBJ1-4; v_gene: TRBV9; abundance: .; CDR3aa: CASSVGNTGTTEKLFF; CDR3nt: TGTGCCAGCAGCGTAGGAAATACGGGGACAACTGAAAAACTGTTTTTT
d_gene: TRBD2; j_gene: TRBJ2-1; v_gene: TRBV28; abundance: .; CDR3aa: CASSWPLAEWLFF; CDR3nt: TGTGCCAGCAGTTGGCCCCTAGCGGAGTGGCTCTTCTTC
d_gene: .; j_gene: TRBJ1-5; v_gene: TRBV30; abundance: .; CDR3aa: CAWSRGQVNQPQHF; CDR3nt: TGTGCCTGGAGTCGGGGACAAGTCAATCAGCCCCAGCATTTT
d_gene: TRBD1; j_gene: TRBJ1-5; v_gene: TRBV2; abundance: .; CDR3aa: CASSEVGDRGSQPQHF; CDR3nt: TGTGCCAGCAGTGAGGTTGGGGACAGGGGAAGCCAGCCCCAGCATTTT
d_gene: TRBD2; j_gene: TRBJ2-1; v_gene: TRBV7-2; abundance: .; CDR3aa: CASSSSQTRGGNEQFF; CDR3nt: TGTGCCAGCAGCTCCTCCCAGACAAGGGGAGGGAATGAGCAGTTCTTC
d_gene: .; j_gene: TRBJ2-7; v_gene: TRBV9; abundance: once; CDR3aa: CASSPGDINEQYF; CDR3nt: TGTGCCAGCAGCCCCGGGGACATAAACGAGCAGTACTTC
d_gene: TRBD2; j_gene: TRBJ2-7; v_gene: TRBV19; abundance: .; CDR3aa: CASQTSGTGVYEQYF; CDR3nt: TGTGCCAGCCAGACTAGCGGGACGGGAGTCTACGAGCAGTACTTC
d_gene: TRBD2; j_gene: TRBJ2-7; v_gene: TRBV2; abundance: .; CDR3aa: CAGQGTSGNYEQYF; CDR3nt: TGTGCCGGCCAAGGGACTAGCGGGAACTACGAGCAGTACTTC
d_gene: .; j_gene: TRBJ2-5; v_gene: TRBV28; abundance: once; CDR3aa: CATNRLQETQYF; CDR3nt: TGTGCCACCAACAGGCTTCAAGAGACCCAGTACTTC
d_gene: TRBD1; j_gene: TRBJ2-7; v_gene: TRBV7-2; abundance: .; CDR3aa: CASSSGTGWEQYF; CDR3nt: TGTGCCAGCAGCTCGGGGACAGGGTGGGAGCAGTACTTC
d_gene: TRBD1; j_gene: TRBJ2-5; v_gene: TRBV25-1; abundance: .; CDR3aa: CASSESTGGPQETQYF; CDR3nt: TGTGCCAGCAGTGAATCGACAGGGGGACCGCAAGAGACCCAGTACTTC
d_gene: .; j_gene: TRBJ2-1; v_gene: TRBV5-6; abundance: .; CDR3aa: CASSYTLQNNEQFF; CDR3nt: TGTGCCAGCAGCTATACCCTCCAGAACAATGAGCAGTTCTTC
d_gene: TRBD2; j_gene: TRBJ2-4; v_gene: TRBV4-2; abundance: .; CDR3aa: CASSQILARANIQYF; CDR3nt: TGTGCCAGCAGCCAAATACTAGCGAGGGCAAACATTCAGTACTTC
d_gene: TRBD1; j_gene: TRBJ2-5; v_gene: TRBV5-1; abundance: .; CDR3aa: CASSLYRTGHQETQYF; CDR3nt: TGCGCCAGCAGCTTGTACCGGACAGGCCACCAAGAGACCCAGTACTTC
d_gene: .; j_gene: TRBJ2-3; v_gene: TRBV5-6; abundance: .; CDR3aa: CASSLVVQGSTDTQYF; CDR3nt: TGTGCCAGCAGCTTGGTTGTGCAGGGAAGCACAGATACGCAGTATTTT
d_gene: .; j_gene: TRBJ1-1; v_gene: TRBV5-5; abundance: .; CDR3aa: CASIREVGVTEAFF; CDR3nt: TGTGCCAGCATCCGGGAAGTGGGTGTCACTGAAGCTTTCTTT
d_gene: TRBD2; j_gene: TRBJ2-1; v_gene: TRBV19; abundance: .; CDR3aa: CASGGLAGNEQFF; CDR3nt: TGTGCCAGTGGGGGACTAGCCGGGAATGAGCAGTTCTTC
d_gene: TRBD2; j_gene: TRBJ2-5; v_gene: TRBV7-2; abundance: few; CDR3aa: CASSLAAGGRETQYF; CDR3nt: TGTGCCAGCAGCTTAGCGGCGGGGGGGCGTGAGACCCAGTACTTC
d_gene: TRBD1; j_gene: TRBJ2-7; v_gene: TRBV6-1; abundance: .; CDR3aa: CASSGPRQGAREQYF; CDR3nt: TGTGCCAGCAGTGGGCCGCGACAGGGGGCGAGGGAGCAGTACTTC
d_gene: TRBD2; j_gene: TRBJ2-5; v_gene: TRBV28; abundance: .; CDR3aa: CASSLGASGSQETQYF; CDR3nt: TGTGCCAGCAGTTTAGGGGCTAGCGGGAGTCAAGAGACCCAGTACTTC
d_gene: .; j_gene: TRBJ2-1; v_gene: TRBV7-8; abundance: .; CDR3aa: CASSPPLAYNEQFF; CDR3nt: TGTGCCAGCAGCCCCCCACTAGCCTACAATGAGCAGTTCTTC